This T cell receptor beta chain derives from a study of cytomegalovirus exposure and HLA in healthy donors. Trimming cost V 1 base and J 0 bases, with 5 bases left between them. There are 14 residues in the CDR3. CDR1 is SGHTS and CDR2 is YDEGEE in the germline V gene. A multiplex PCR was run with 60 Vbeta primers and 13 Jbeta primers. Repertoires were generated with immunoSEQ multiplex PCR, while TCRdb's copy carries only in-frame clones and drops some. The table shows 93,000 or so clones, with around two thirds occurring only once. The receptor was derived from a woman between 45 and 60 years old in good health and CMV-seronegative. Sequencing was carried out using PBMCs. V and J are TRBV5-8 and TRBJ2-1; D is undetermined. As DNA, the CDR3 is TGTGCCAGCAGCTTGTATAGCTCCTACAATGAGCAGTTCTTC. Translating gives CASSLYSSYNEQFF.